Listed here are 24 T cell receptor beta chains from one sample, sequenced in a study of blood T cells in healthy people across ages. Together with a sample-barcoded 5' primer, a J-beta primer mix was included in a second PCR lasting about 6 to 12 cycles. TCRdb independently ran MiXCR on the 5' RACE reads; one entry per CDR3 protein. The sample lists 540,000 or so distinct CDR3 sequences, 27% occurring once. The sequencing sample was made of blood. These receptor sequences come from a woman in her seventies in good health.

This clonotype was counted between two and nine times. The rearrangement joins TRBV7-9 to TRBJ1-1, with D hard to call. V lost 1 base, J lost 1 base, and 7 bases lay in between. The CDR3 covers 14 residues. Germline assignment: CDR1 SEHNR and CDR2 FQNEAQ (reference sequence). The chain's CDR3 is CASSLGMGNTEAFF. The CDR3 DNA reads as TGTGCCAGCAGCTTAGGGATGGGGAACACTGAAGCTTTCTTT.

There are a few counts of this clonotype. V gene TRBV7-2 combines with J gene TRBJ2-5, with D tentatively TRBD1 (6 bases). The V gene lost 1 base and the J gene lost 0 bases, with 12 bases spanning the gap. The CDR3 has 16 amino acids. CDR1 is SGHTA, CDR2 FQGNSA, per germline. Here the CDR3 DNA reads TGTGCCAGCAGCTTAGACTTCGACAGGAACCAAGAGACCCAGTACTTC. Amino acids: CASSLDFDRNQETQYF.

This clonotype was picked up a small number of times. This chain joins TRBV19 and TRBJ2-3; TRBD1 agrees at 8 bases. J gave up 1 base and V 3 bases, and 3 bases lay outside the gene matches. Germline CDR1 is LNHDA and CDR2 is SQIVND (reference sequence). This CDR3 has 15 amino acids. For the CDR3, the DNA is TGTGCCAGTAGTATGGACAGGGTTCGCACAGATACGCAGTATTTT. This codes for CASSMDRVRTDTQYF.

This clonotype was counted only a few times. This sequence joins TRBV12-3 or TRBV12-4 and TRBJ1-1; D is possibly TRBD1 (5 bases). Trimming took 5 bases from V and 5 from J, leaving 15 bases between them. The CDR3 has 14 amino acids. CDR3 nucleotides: TGTGCCAGCAGTCCAAGGGGAGGTCGGACTGAAGCTTTCTTT. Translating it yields CASSPRGGRTEAFF.

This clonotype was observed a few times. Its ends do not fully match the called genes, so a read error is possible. The CDR3 spells CASSFLQAPSKNIQYF. As DNA, the CDR3 is TGCGCCAGCAGTTTTCTCCAGGCACCCTCCAAAAACATTCAGTACTTC. The chain has TRBV27 and TRBJ2-4; D is unclear. This CDR3 comprises 16 residues. Germline V lookup: CDR1 MNHEY, CDR2 SMNVEV (reference sequence).

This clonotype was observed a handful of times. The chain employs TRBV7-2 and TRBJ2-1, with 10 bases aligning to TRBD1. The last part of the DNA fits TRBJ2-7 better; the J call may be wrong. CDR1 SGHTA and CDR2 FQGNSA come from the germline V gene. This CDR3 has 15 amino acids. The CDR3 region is CASSQGTGVPYEQYF. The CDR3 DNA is TGTGCCAGCAGCCAAGGGACAGGGGTTCCTTACGAGCAGTACTTC.

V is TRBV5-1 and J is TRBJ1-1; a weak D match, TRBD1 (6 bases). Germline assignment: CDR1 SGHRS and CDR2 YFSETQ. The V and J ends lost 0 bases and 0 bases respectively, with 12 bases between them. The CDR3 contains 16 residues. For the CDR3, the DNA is TGCGCCAGCAGCTTGGGTCAGGGGAAAATGAACACTGAAGCTTTCTTT. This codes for CASSLGQGKMNTEAFF.

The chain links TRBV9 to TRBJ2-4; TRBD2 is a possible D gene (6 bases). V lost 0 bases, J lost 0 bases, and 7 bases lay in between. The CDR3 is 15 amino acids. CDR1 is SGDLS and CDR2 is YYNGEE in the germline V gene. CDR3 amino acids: CASSVVGGAKNIQYF. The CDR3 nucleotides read TGTGCCAGCAGCGTAGTCGGGGGAGCCAAAAACATTCAGTACTTC.

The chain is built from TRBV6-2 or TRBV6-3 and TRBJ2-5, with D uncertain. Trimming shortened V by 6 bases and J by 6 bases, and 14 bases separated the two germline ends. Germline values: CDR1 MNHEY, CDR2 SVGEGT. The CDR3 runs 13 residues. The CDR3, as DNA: TGTGCCAGCAGCCGCCGGGTCCCCAAGACCCAGTACTTC. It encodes CASSRRVPKTQYF.

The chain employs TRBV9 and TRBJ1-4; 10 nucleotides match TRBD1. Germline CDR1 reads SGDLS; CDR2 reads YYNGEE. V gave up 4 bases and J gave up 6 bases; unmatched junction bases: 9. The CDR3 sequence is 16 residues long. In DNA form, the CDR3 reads TGTGCCAGCAGCTGGGGACAGGGGATCGACGATGAAAAACTGTTTTTT. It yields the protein CASSWGQGIDDEKLFF.

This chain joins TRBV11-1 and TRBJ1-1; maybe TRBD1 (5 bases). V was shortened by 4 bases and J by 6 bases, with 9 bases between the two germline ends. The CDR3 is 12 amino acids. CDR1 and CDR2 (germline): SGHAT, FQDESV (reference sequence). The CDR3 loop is CASSWGGAEAFF. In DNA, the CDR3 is TGTGCCAGCAGCTGGGGCGGGGCTGAAGCTTTCTTT.

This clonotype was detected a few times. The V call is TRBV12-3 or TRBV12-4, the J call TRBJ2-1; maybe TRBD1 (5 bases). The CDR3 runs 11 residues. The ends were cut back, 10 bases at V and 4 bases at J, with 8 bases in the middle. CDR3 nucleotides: TGTGCCACCCAGGGTTACAATGAGCAGTTCTTC. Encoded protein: CATQGYNEQFF.

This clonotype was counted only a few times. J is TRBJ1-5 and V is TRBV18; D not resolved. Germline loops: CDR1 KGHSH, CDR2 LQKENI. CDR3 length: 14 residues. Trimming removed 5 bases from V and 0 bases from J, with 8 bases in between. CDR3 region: CASSTQVSNQPQHF. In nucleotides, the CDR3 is TGTGCCAGCTCAACTCAGGTTAGCAATCAGCCCCAGCATTTT.

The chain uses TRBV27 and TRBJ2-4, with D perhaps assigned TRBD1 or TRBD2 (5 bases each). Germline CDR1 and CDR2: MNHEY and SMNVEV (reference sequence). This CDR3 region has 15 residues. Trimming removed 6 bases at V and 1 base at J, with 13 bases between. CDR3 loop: CASRKGSQAKNIQYF. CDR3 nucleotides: TGTGCCAGCAGAAAGGGGAGTCAGGCCAAAAACATTCAGTACTTC.

CDR3 DNA sequence: TGTGCCAGCAGCCCGACTAGCGGGACCAATGAGCAGTTCTTC. Translated: CASSPTSGTNEQFF. The genes are TRBV7-3 and TRBJ2-1; TRBD2 matches at 11 bases. Germline loops: CDR1 SGHTA, CDR2 FQGTGA. The CDR3 sequence is 14 residues long. V was clipped by 5 bases and J by 6 bases; unmatched bases: 3. Drawing the rest from reference TRBV7-3 and TRBJ2-1, the complete variable domain is GAGVSQTPSNKVTEKGKYVELRCDPISGHTALYWYRQSLGQGPEFLIYFQGTGAADDSGLPNDRFFAVRPEGSVSTLKIQRTERGDSAVYLCASSPTSGTNEQFFGPGTRLTVL.

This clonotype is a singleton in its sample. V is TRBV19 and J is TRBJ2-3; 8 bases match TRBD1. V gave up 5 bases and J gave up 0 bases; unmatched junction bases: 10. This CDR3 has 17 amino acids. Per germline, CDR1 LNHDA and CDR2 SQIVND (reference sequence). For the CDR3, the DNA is TGTGCCAGTAGTTCATCGGCAACAGGGGGGAGCACAGATACGCAGTATTTT. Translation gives CASSSSATGGSTDTQYF. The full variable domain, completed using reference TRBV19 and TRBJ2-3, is DGGITQSPKYLFRKEGQNVTLSCEQNLNHDAMYWYRQDPGQGLRLIYYSQIVNDFQKGDIAEGYSVSREKKESFPLTVTSAQKNPTAFYLCASSSSATGGSTDTQYFGPGTRLTVL.

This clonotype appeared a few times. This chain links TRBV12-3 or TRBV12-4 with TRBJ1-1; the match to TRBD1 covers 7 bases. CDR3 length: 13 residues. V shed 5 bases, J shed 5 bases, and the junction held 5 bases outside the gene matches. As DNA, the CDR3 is TGTGCCAGCAGTGAAACAGGGGAGACTGAAGCTTTCTTT. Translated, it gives CASSETGETEAFF.

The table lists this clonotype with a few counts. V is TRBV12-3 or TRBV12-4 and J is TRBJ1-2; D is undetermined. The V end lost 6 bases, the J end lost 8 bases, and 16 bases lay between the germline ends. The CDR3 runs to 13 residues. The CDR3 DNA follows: TGTGCCAGCAGCTGGGAACGGGTGTGGGGCTACACCTTC. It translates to CASSWERVWGYTF.

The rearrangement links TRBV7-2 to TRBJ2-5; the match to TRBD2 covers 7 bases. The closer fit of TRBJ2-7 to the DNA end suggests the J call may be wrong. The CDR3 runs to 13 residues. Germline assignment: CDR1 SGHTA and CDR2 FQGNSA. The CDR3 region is CASRPSGVYEQYF. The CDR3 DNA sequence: TGTGCCAGCAGGCCTAGCGGAGTCTACGAGCAGTACTTC.

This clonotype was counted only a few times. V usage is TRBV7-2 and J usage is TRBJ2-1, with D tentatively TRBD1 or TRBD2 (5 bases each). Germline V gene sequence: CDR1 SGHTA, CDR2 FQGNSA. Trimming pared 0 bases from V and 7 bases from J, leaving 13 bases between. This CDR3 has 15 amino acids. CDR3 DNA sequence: TGTGCCAGCAGCTTAGCGGGACCCTTGGGGAATGAGCAGTTCTTC. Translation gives CASSLAGPLGNEQFF.

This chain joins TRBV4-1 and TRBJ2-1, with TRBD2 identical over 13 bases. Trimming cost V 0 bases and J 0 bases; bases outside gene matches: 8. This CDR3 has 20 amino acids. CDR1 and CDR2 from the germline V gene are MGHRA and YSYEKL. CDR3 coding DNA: TGCGCCAGCAGCCAAGAGATACTAGCGGGGGGGCCCCGCTCCTACAATGAGCAGTTCTTC. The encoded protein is CASSQEILAGGPRSYNEQFF.

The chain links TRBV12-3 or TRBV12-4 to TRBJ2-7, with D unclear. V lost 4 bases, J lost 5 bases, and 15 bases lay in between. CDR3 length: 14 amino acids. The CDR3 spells CASSSLIRVHEQYF. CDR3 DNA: TGTGCCAGCAGTTCGCTGATCAGAGTCCACGAGCAGTACTTC.

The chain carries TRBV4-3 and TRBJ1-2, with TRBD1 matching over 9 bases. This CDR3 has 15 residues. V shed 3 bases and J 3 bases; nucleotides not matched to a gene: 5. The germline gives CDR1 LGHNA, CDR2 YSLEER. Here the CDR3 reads CASSHGTGKDYGYTF. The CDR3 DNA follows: TGCGCCAGCAGCCACGGGACAGGGAAGGACTATGGCTACACCTTC.

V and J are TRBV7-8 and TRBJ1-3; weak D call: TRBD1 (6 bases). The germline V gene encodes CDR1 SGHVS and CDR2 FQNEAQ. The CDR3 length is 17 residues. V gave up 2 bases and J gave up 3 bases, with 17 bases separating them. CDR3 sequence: CASSLNFTGSDGNTIYF. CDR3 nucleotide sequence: TGTGCCAGCAGCTTAAATTTTACAGGGTCGGATGGAAACACCATATATTTT.